These 22 T cell receptor delta chains were sequenced from one sample in a study of γδ T cells in repeated Plasmodium falciparum infection. Gammadelta T cells were flow-sorted from PBMC into Vgamma9/Vdelta2+ and Vdelta2-negative populations for bulk analysis. TCRdb fed the multiplex PCR reads into CATT to redo clone calling. The table shows over 55,000 delta-chain clones, with over 1.5% occurring only once. Sequenced: gamma-delta T cells from blood. Receptors were obtained from a pool of human donors (malaria-infected and uninfected, not separated).

This clone showed up many times. This DNA's translation differs at residue 15 from TCRdb's protein, which comes from a much larger clone; a read error is likely, and the protein shown is translated from the DNA. V usage is TRDV1 and J usage is TRDJ1; D gene uncertain. Germline CDR1 is TSWWSYY and CDR2 is QGS. The CDR3 is made up of 18 amino acids. In DNA form, the CDR3 reads TGTGCTCTTGGGTTCACCTCCGTACATACTTATATCACCGATAGACTCATCTTT. Translating it yields CALGFTSVHTYITDRLIF.

Note on this clone: The junction and the germline gene differ at one end; a read error may be behind it. The chain links TRDV1 to TRDJ1; 7 nucleotides align to TRDD3. TCRdb supplies no J gene; here it was assigned by aligning the nucleotide sequence to germline. This CDR3 has 16 amino acids. In germline, CDR1 is TSWWSYY, CDR2 QGS. CDR3 DNA: TGCTCTGGGGGGCTCGCTGGGGGTCCTTACACCGATAAACTCATCTTT. This gives the protein CSGGLAGGPYTDKLIF.

This clone was found many times. A read error likely explains this, since a far larger clone differs by one base. This specimen includes other DNA sequences encoding the same CDR3. The chain joins TRDV2 to TRDJ1, with a possible D match to TRDD3 (6 bases). Germline CDR1 reads GEAIGNYY; CDR2 reads EKD. The CDR3 sequence is 20 residues long. CDR3 sequence (DNA): TGTGCCTGTGACACCGTAAGGCTTACTTGGGGATCCCCCTACACCGATAAGCTCATCTTT. It codes for CACDTVRLTWGSPYTDKLIF.

This clone has more than one count but fewer than ten. A far larger clone is just one base off, so this is likely a read error. The same CDR3 is also encoded by other DNA sequences in this sample. The chain carries TRDV1 and TRDJ1; 8 bases map to TRDD3. TCRdb carries no J gene annotation; the J gene was assigned here by matching the DNA with germline. CDR3 length: 21 residues. V lost 5 bases and J lost 3; bases outside the gene matches: 26. The germline gives CDR1 TSWWSYY, CDR2 QGS. CDR3 nucleotides: TGTGCTCTTGGGAAGCTTGGATACTTAGAGAGGGGGGATATTGTGCCCGATAAACTCATCTTT. It is translated as CALGKLGYLERGDIVPDKLIF.

This clone was counted only a few times. The protein that TCRdb holds for this DNA derives from a much larger clone and differs from the translated DNA at residue 19, which likely indicates a read error; the protein shown here is translated from the DNA. The chain carries TRDV1 and TRDJ1; 8 positions agree with TRDD3. The junction had 30 bases not matched to a gene; V was cut back by 0 bases and J by 3 bases. The CDR3 is 24 amino acids. CDR1 and CDR2 from the germline V gene are TSWWSYY and QGS. The CDR3 loop reads CALGELLIFPLPRWDTPHADKLIF. The CDR3 nucleotides are TGTGCTCTTGGGGAACTTCTAATTTTTCCGCTGCCACGGTGGGATACGCCCCACGCCGATAAACTCATCTTT.

This clone was seen ten or more times. This DNA's translation differs at residue 9 from TCRdb's protein, which comes from a much larger clone; a read error is likely, and the protein shown is translated from the DNA. This chain uses TRDV1 with TRDJ1, with 8 bases matching TRDD3. The CDR3 sequence is 18 residues long. The trim removed 5 bases at V and 0 bases at J, leaving 14 bases unmatched. CDR1 and CDR2 from the germline V gene are TSWWSYY and QGS. CDR3 sequence (DNA): TGTGCTCTTGGGACCGACTGGGGGGCTCCCCAGTACACCGATAAACTCATCTTT. It codes for CALGTDWGAPQYTDKLIF.

This clone is deemed medium-sized. This specimen includes other DNA sequences encoding the same CDR3. The chain has TRDV1 and TRDJ1; D call uncertain. V shed 4 bases and J shed 0 bases, with 15 bases lying between them. The germline gives CDR1 TSWWSYY, CDR2 QGS. This CDR3 contains 16 residues. In DNA form, the CDR3 reads TGTGCTCTTGGGGGCCGCTCCGCTTTCCACACCGATAAACTCATCTTT. Translated, it gives CALGGRSAFHTDKLIF.

This clone was seen more than once but under ten times. This is likely an artifact of a read error, given a far larger clone one base away. No DNA is shown, since the ends of the CDR3 on it are uncertain; the CDR3 is the one TCRdb lists. Other DNA sequences in the sample encode the same CDR3. For the V gene the call is TRDV1; the J gene has no call; TRDD3, the table's D call, lacks a check against the DNA. Germline-derived CDR1 and CDR2 are TSWWSYY and QGS. The CDR3 numbers 20 amino acids, ends counted. The CDR3: CALGEQVGWGSYSYTDKLIF.

Comments on this clone: The TCRdb protein comes from a much larger clone and disagrees with this DNA's translation at residue 11, likely due to a read error; the protein given here is derived from the DNA. The chain employs TRDV2 and TRDJ1; 10 bases are a match to TRDD3. Germline V CDR1 and CDR2: GEAIGNYY, EKD. The CDR3 contains 23 residues. The DNA for the CDR3 is TGTGCCTGTGACACCGTTGGTAGCGCGGTAAGAGGGGGATACGCAGCCGCCACCGACAAACTCATCTTT. It yields the protein CACDTVGSAVRGGYAAATDKLIF.

As regards this clone: A far larger clone is off by one base, so a read error is likely. Other nucleotide sequences in the sample specify the same CDR3. The genes are TRDV2 and TRDJ1, with a weak D call TRDD3 (5 bases). TCRdb carries no J gene annotation; the J gene was assigned here by matching the DNA with germline. The germline gives CDR1 GEAIGNYY, CDR2 EKD. This CDR3 contains 20 residues. Trimming removed 1 base at V and 4 bases at J, with 30 bases between. CDR3 loop: CACDTLRGASQGDASDKLIF. The CDR3 region has the DNA TGTGCCTGTGACACGCTACGTGGGGCCTCCCAAGGGGACGCGAGCGATAAACTCATCTTT.

This clone appeared a few times. TCRdb lists the protein of a much larger clone for this DNA, which differs at residue 7, so this is likely a read error; the protein given here is translated from the DNA itself. J is TRDJ1 and V is TRDV1; 7 bases map to TRDD3. With 3 bases clipped from V and 0 bases from J, the junction kept 25 bases outside the gene matches. Germline V gene data show CDR1 as TSWWSYY and CDR2 as QGS. The CDR3 is 22 residues long. CDR3 loop: CALGDPGLLSGGSSMYTDKLIF. The CDR3 nucleotides read TGTGCTCTTGGGGATCCAGGGTTGCTCTCCGGGGGATCCTCAATGTACACCGATAAACTCATCTTT.

This clone showed up just a few times. The same CDR3 is also encoded by other DNA sequences in this sample. The CDR3 reads CALGELLTALPGVLEVTLYTDKLIF. The CDR3 DNA sequence: TGTGCTCTTGGGGAACTGTTGACGGCCCTACCCGGTGTACTGGAAGTCACACTGTACACCGATAAACTCATCTTT. This chain connects TRDV1 to TRDJ1; the D gene could be TRDD2 or TRDD3 (5 bases each). The CDR3 consists of 25 residues. Germline V lookup: CDR1 TSWWSYY, CDR2 QGS. The ends were cut back, 0 bases at V and 0 bases at J, with 38 bases in the middle.

This clone was detected ten times or more. A much larger clone is a single base away; this may be a read error. Other DNA sequences in this specimen translate into the identical CDR3. As DNA, the CDR3 is TGTGCCCTCTTGTGGTACACCGATAAACTCATCTTT. Protein product: CALLWYTDKLIF. The rearrangement links TRDV3 to TRDJ1; D remains ambiguous. This CDR3 is built from 12 residues. Trimming took 5 bases from V and 0 from J, leaving 10 bases between them. Germline loops: CDR1 TVYSNPD, CDR2 GDNSRS (reference sequence).

This clone has a count of ten or more. The TCRdb protein comes from a much larger clone and disagrees with this DNA's translation at residue 3, likely due to a read error; the protein given here is derived from the DNA. The chain combines TRDV1 with TRDJ1, with 7 bases matching TRDD3. CDR1 is TSWWSYY, CDR2 QGS, per germline. This CDR3 has 18 amino acids. CDR3 amino acids: CAPGELTGSGYGADKLIF. The CDR3 bases are TGTGCTCCTGGGGAACTAACGGGTTCAGGATACGGAGCCGATAAACTCATCTTT.

This clone was seen repeatedly, ten times or more. A read error likely explains why the TCRdb protein, taken from a much larger clone, differs from this DNA's translation at residue 10; the protein shown is translated from the DNA. The CDR3 loop reads CALGEESYHGMGKGETAQLFF. CDR3 DNA: TGTGCTCTTGGGGAAGAGTCGTACCATGGAATGGGCAAAGGGGAGACAGCACAACTCTTCTTT. J is TRDJ2 and V is TRDV1; a possible D gene is TRDD3 (5 bases). The J gene is not listed in TCRdb, so it was assigned here from a DNA match to germline. Trimming pared 2 bases from V and 4 bases from J, leaving 29 bases between. The CDR3 is made up of 21 amino acids. CDR1 is TSWWSYY, CDR2 QGS, per germline.

The chain uses TRDV1 and TRDJ1, with TRDD3 identical over 8 bases. The J gene, absent from TCRdb, was called here by matching the DNA to germline. V was clipped by 0 bases and J by 0 bases; unmatched bases: 33. Germline CDR1 and CDR2: TSWWSYY and QGS. There are 26 residues in the CDR3. CDR3: CALGELCFLSSSLAATGGSHTDKLIF. In nucleotides, the CDR3 is TGTGCTCTTGGGGAACTCTGTTTCCTGTCATCTTCCTTAGCGGCTACTGGGGGTTCTCACACCGATAAACTCATCTTT.

This clone was detected ten times or more. The translation of this DNA and the TCRdb protein of a much larger clone differ at residue 11, probably owing to a read error; the protein shown here is translated from the DNA. The rearrangement links TRDV1 to TRDJ1; 8 bases are shared with TRDD3. The CDR3 is 12 amino acids. CDR1 and CDR2 from the germline V gene are TSWWSYY and QGS. DNA for the CDR3: TGTGCTCTCTTTGAGCTTACTGGGGGTCTCACCTTT. Protein: CALFELTGGLTF.

This clone was seen only a few times. TCRdb's protein, taken from a much larger clone, differs from this DNA's translation at residue 11, likely owing to a read error; the protein displayed comes from the DNA. CDR3 residues: CALGSSFPGHLAHTDKLIF. DNA for the CDR3: TGTGCTCTTGGATCTTCCTTCCCCGGTCATCTCGCCCACACCGATAAACTCATCTTT. V and J are TRDV1 and TRDJ1; D is perhaps TRDD2 (6 bases). The J gene was missing in TCRdb and was found by matching the end of the DNA to germline. There are 19 residues in the CDR3. Germline V gene lookup returns CDR1 TSWWSYY and CDR2 QGS. Between the trimmed V and J ends, which lost 6 bases and 0 bases, there was a span of 26 bases.

V is TRDV2 and J is TRDJ1; possible D gene TRDD3, 6 bases. TCRdb records no J gene; here it was assigned by comparing the DNA to germline. V lost 3 bases and J 0 bases, leaving 16 bases between the germline ends. The CDR3 runs 16 residues. CDR1 is GEAIGNYY, CDR2 EKD, per germline. The CDR3 DNA reads TGTGCCTGTGACTTACCGGGGGACCCATACACCGATAAACTCATCTTT. The encoded protein is CACDLPGDPYTDKLIF.

This clone was seen a few times. The protein that TCRdb holds for this DNA derives from a much larger clone and differs from the translated DNA at residue 18, which likely indicates a read error; the protein shown here is translated from the DNA. This sequence joins TRDV1 and TRDJ1; 7 nucleotides line up with TRDD3. The CDR3 length is 24 residues. Germline CDR1 TSWWSYY, CDR2 QGS. V trimming: 2 bases; J trimming: 1 base; junction bases outside the gene matches: 31. This chain's CDR3 is CALGEGEGTVIPVLGIARTDKLIF. As DNA, the CDR3 is TGTGCTCTTGGGGAAGGGGAAGGAACGGTCATTCCAGTACTGGGGATTGCCCGCACCGATAAACTCATCTTT.

Only a few counts were recorded for this clone. With a far larger clone one base away, a read error is the likely cause. The same CDR3 can be traced to other DNA sequences in this sample. The rearrangement uses TRDV1 and TRDJ1; the match to TRDD3 covers 8 bases. Germline V gene data show CDR1 as TSWWSYY and CDR2 as QGS. The V segment lost 3 bases and the J segment 1 base; nucleotides outside the gene matches: 37. This CDR3 contains 26 residues. DNA of the CDR3: TGTGCTCTTGGGGATACTACTTCGGGGAGCCACTTCCTTCGTTTTAAACTGGGGGTCTCCACCGATAAACTCATCTTT. It yields the protein CALGDTTSGSHFLRFKLGVSTDKLIF.

The chain joins TRDV1 to TRDJ1; 11 bases are a match to TRDD3. The J gene is not listed in TCRdb, so it was assigned here from a DNA match to germline. The CDR3 runs to 20 residues. Germline loops: CDR1 TSWWSYY, CDR2 QGS. Trimming took 0 bases from V and 4 from J; bases not matched to a gene: 16. The CDR3: CALGELVGHWGIIGGDKLIF. The DNA of the CDR3 is TGTGCTCTTGGGGAACTAGTTGGACACTGGGGGATAATTGGGGGCGATAAACTCATCTTT.